Described below is a single TCR beta chain sequence and its context. Its antigen is as yet unknown. One end of the junction fails to match germline, which may point to a read error. This specimen comes from a study of response to subunit inactivated influenza vaccine. Looked up from germline, CDR1 is SQVTM and CDR2 is ANQGSEA. CDR3 length: 13 residues. Findings of the study overall: Only a handful of new T cells, the authors suggested, are recruited with each seasonal influenza vaccination.

TCRdb reanalysed the RT-PCR reads using MiXCR and keeps one entry per CDR3 protein. Of 590,000 or so distinct CDR3 sequences in the sample, 14% are singletons; the top ten hold less than 8.5%. The chain has TRBV29-1 and TRBJ2-7, with 7 bases matching TRBD2. This material consisted of PBMCs from blood, taken around 14 days before vaccination. This receptor was taken from a man in his fifties or sixties who received an inactivated influenza vaccine. The CDR3 here is CSVLGGPSYEQHF. The CDR3 nucleotides read TGCAGCGTCCTGGGAGGGCCAAGCTACGAGCAGCACTTC.